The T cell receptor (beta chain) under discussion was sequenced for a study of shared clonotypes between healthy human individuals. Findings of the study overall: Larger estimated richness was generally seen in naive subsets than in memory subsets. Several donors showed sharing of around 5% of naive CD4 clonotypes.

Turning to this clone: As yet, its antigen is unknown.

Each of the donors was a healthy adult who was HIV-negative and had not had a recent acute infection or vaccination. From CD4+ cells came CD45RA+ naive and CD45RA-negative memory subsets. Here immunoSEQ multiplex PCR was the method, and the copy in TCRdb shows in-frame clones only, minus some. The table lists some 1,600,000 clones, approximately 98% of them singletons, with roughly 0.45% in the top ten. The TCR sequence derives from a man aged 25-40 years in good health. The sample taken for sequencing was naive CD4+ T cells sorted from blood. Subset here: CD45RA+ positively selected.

CDR3 sequence (DNA): TGTGCCAGCAGAGAGGAGCAGGATCACGAGCAGTACTTC. This gives the protein CASREEQDHEQYF. The V and J genes are TRBV6-1 and TRBJ2-7, with D hard to call. The CDR3 spans 13 residues. CDR1 is MNHNS, CDR2 SASEGT, per germline. The V end lost 6 bases, the J end lost 5 bases, and 14 bases lay between the germline ends.